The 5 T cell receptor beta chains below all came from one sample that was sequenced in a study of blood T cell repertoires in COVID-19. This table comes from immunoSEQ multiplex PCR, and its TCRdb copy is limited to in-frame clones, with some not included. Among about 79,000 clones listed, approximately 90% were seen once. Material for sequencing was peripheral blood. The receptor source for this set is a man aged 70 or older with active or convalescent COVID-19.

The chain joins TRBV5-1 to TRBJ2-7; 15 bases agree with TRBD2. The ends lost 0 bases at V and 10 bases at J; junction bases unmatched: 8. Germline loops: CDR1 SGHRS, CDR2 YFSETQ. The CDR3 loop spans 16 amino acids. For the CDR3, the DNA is TGCGCCAGCAGCTTGGCATCCGGGACTAGCGGGAGGACTCAGTACTTC. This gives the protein CASSLASGTSGRTQYF. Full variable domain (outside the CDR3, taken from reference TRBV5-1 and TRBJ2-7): KAGVTQTPRYLIKTRGQQVTLSCSPISGHRSVSWYQQTPGQGLQFLFEYFSETQRNKGNFPGRFSGRQFSNSRSEMNVSTLELGDSALYLCASSLASGTSGRTQYFGPGTRLTVT.

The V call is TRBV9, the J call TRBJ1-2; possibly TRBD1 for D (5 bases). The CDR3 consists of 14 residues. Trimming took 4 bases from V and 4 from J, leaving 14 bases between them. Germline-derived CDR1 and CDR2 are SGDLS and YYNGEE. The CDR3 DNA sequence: TGTGCCAGCAGCCCGGGTTGGGGGGGCTATGGCTACACCTTC. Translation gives CASSPGWGGYGYTF.

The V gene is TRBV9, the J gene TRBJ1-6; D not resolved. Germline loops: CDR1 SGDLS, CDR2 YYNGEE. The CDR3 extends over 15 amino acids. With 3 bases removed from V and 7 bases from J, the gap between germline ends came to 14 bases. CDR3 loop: CASSAFVGGNSPLHF. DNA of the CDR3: TGTGCCAGCAGCGCCTTCGTAGGAGGGAATTCACCCCTCCACTTT.

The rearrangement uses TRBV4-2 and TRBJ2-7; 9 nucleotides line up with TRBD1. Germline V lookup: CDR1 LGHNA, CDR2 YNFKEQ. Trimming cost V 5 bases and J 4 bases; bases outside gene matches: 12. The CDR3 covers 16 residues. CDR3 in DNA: TGTGCCAGCAGCACCAACTCCGGGACAGGGAGGTACGAGCAGTACTTC. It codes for CASSTNSGTGRYEQYF.

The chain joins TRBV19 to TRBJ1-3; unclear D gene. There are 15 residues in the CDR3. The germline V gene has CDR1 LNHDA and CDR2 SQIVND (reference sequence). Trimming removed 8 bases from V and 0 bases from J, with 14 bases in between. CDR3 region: CASRQSRFSGNTIYF. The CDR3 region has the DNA TGTGCCAGTCGACAATCTCGGTTCTCTGGAAACACCATATATTTT.